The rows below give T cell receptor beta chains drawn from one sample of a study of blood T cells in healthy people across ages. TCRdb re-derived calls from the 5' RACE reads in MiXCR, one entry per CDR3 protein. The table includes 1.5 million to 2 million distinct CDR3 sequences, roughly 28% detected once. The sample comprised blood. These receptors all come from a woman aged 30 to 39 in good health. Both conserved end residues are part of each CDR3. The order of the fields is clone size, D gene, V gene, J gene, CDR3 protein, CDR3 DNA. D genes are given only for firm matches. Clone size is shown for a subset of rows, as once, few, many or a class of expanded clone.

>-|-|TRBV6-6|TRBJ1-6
CASSLKGGSYNSPLHF
TGTGCCAGCAGTTTAAAGGGAGGCTCCTATAATTCACCCCTCCACTTT
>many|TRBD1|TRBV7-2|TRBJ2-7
CASSTRRRDRAYEQYF
TGTGCCAGCAGCACCCGACGCCGGGACAGGGCCTACGAGCAGTACTTC
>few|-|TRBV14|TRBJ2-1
CASSQVRGGNEQFF
TGTGCCAGCAGCCAAGTAAGGGGGGGGAATGAGCAGTTCTTC
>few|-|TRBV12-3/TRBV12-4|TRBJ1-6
CASRLQHNNSPLHF
TGTGCCAGCAGGTTACAGCATAATAATTCACCCCTCCACTTT
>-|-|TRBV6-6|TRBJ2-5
CATREEQETQYF
TGTGCCACCCGTGAGGAACAAGAGACCCAGTACTTC
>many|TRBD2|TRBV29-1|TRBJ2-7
CSVSGTSGYEQYF
TGCAGCGTCTCCGGGACTAGCGGCTACGAGCAGTACTTC
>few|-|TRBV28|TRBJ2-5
CASSRQGTGQETQYF
TGTGCCAGCAGTCGCCAGGGGACGGGACAAGAGACCCAGTACTTC
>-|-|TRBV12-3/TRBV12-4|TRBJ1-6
CASSFGQRNNSPLHF
TGTGCCAGCAGTTTCGGACAGCGGAATAATTCACCCCTCCACTTT
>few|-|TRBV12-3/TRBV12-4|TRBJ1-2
CASRSRQRYGYTF
TGTGCCAGCAGGAGTAGACAGCGCTATGGCTACACCTTC
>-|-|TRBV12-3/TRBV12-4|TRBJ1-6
CASSQQQETPLHF
TGTGCCAGCAGTCAGCAACAGGAGACACCCCTCCACTTT
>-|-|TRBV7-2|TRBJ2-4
CASSPFQTKNIQYF
TGTGCCAGCAGCCCCTTCCAAACCAAAAACATTCAGTACTTC
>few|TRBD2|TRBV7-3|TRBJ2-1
CASSLTGSSGVNEQFF
TGTGCCAGCAGCTTAACTGGGTCTAGCGGGGTAAATGAGCAGTTCTTC
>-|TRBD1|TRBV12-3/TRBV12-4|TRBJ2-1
CASSPRTGGGNEQFF
TGTGCCAGCAGTCCGCGGACAGGGGGCGGGAATGAGCAGTTCTTC
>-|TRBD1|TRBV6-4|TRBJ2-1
CAIHLRDRAYNGQFF
TGTGCCATACACCTCCGGGACAGGGCGTACAATGGGCAGTTCTTC
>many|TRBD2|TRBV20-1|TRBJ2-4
CSARPGLAGLAKNIQYF
TGCAGTGCTAGGCCCGGACTAGCGGGGCTAGCCAAAAACATTCAGTACTTC
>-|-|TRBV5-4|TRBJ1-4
CASSLAGIGEKLFF
TGTGCCAGCAGCTTGGCTGGGATTGGGGAAAAACTGTTTTTT
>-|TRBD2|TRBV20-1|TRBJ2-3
CSALKGTSGMDTQYF
TGCAGTGCCCTTAAGGGGACTAGCGGGATGGATACGCAGTATTTT
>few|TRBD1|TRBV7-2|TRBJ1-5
CASSKTGGSNQPQHF
TGTGCCAGCAGCAAGACAGGGGGTAGCAATCAGCCCCAGCATTTT
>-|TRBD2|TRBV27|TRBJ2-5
CAGSFDGLAGGETQYF
TGTGCCGGCAGTTTCGACGGACTAGCGGGGGGAGAGACCCAGTACTTC
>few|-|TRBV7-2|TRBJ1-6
CASSLHLDSPLHF
TGTGCCAGCAGCTTACACCTCGACTCACCCCTCCACTTT
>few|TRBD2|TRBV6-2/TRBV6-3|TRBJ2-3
CASRTGTSGYGDTQYF
TGTGCCAGCAGAACCGGGACTAGCGGGTACGGAGATACGCAGTATTTT
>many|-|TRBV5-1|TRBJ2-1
CASSLASLGDEQFF
TGCGCCAGCAGCTTGGCTTCCCTCGGGGATGAGCAGTTCTTC
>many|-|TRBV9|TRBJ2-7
CASSPTGLSSYEQYF
TGTGCCAGCAGCCCCACAGGTCTTAGCTCCTACGAGCAGTACTTC
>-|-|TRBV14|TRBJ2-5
CASSQDRGRRETQYF
TGTGCCAGCAGCCAAGATAGGGGGAGGCGAGAGACCCAGTACTTC
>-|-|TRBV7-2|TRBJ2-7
CASRDHASYNGQYF
TGTGCCAGCAGAGATCATGCATCCTACAATGGGCAGTACTTC
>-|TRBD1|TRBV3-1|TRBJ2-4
CASSQDPGQGDIQYF
TGTGCCAGCAGCCAAGATCCCGGACAGGGGGACATTCAGTACTTC
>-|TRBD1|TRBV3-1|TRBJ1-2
CASKGRGRGGGYTF
TGTGCCAGCAAAGGCAGGGGGCGCGGGGGTGGCTACACCTTC
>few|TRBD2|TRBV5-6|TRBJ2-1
CASSLWTSPPEQFF
TGTGCCAGCAGCCTCTGGACTAGTCCACCTGAGCAGTTCTTC
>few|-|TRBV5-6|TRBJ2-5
CASSSPGPKGTQYF
TGTGCCAGCAGCAGTCCGGGTCCCAAAGGGACCCAGTACTTC
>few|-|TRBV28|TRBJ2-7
CASSSPQRISYEQYF
TGTGCCAGCAGTTCTCCCCAGCGGATTTCCTACGAGCAGTACTTC
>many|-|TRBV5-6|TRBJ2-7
CASSLYGADEQYF
TGTGCCAGCAGCTTGTATGGGGCGGACGAGCAGTACTTC
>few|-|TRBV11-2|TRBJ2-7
CASTPTGATDEQYF
TGTGCCAGCACCCCGACGGGGGCAACGGACGAGCAGTACTTC
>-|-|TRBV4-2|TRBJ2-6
CASSQVASGANVRTF
-
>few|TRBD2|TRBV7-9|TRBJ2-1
CASSNSGLARNEQFF
TGTGCCAGCAGCAACTCTGGACTAGCGCGAAATGAGCAGTTCTTC
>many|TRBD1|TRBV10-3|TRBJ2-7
CAISEPDRGRPSYEQYF
TGTGCCATCAGTGAGCCGGACAGGGGACGCCCCTCCTACGAGCAGTACTTC
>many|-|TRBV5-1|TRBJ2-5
CASSFSSGPQYF
TGCGCCAGCAGCTTCTCCAGTGGGCCGCAGTACTTC
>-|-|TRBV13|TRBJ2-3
CASSLGRRGTDMQYF
TGTGCCAGCAGCTTAGGGAGGCGGGGCACAGATATGCAGTATTTT
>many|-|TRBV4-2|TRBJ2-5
CASNQVGSAETQYF
TGTGCCAGCAACCAAGTAGGTAGCGCAGAGACCCAGTACTTC
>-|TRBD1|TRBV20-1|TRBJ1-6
CSARDSTGRDSPLHF
TGCAGTGCTAGAGATTCGACAGGGAGGGATTCACCCCTCCACTTT
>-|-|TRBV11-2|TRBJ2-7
CASSFVFGSPYEQYF
TGTGCCAGCAGCTTTGTTTTCGGAAGCCCCTACGAGCAGTACTTC
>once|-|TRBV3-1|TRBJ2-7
CANSQDSRAPWTYEQYF
TGTGCCAACAGCCAAGATAGTCGGGCTCCGTGGACCTACGAGCAGTACTTC
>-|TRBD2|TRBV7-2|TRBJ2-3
CASSPTRTSSTDTQYF
TGTGCCAGCAGCCCTACTAGGACTAGCAGCACAGATACGCAGTATTTT
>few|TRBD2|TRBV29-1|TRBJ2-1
CSVPSGSSYNEQFF
TGCAGCGTTCCTAGCGGGAGCTCCTACAATGAGCAGTTCTTC
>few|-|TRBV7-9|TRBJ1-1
CASSLGVAGEAFF
TGTGCCAGCAGCTTAGGGGTGGCGGGTGAAGCTTTCTTT
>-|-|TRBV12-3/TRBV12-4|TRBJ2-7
CASSLVGTNSYEQYF
TGTGCCAGCAGTTTGGTGGGCACCAATTCCTACGAGCAGTACTTC
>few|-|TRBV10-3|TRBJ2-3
CAISGGGSTDTQYF
TGTGCCATCTCCGGTGGGGGGTCCACAGATACGCAGTATTTT
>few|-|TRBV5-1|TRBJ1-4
CASSLARTTNEKLFF
TGCGCCAGCAGCTTGGCCAGAACAACTAATGAAAAACTGTTTTTT
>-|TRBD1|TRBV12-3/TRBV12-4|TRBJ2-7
CASSTDRGPTYEQYF
TGTGCCAGCAGTACCGACAGGGGCCCCACCTACGAGCAGTACTTC
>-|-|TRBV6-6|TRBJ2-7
CASRSTGYYEQYF
TGTGCCAGCAGGTCCACAGGATACTACGAGCAGTACTTC
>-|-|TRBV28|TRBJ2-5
CASSLIAASETQYF
TGTGCCAGCAGTTTAATAGCGGCCTCAGAGACCCAGTACTTC
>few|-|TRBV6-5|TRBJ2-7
CASSYGAGSSNEQYF
TGTGCCAGCAGTTATGGGGCGGGCAGTAGCAACGAGCAGTACTTC
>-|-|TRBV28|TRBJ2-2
CASNLRQTTGELFF
TGTGCCAGCAACCTCAGACAGACCACCGGGGAGCTGTTTTTT
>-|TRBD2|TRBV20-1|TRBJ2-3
CSARDVAGAFTDTQYF
TGCAGTGCTAGAGATGTAGCGGGGGCCTTCACAGATACGCAGTATTTT
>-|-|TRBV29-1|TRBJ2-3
CSAATYTGPSTDTQYF
TGCAGCGCCGCGACCTATACAGGTCCTAGCACAGATACGCAGTATTTT
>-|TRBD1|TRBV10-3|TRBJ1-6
CATDPGQGNSPLHF
TGTGCCACGGATCCGGGACAGGGGAATTCACCCCTCCACTTT